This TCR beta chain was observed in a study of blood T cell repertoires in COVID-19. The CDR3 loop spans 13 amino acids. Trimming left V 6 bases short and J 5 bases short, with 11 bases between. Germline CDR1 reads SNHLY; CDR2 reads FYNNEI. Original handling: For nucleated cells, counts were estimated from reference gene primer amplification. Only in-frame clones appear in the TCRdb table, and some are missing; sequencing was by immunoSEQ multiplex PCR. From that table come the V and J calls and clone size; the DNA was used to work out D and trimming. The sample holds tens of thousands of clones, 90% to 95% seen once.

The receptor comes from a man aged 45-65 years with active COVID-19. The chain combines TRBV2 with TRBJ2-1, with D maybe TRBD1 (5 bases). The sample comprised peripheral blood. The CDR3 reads CASRQGSHNEQFF. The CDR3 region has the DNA TGTGCCAGCAGGCAGGGATCCCACAATGAGCAGTTCTTC. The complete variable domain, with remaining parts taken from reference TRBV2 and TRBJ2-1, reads EPEVTQTPSHQVTQMGQEVILRCVPISNHLYFYWYRQILGQKVEFLVSFYNNEISEKSEIFDDQFSVERPDGSNFTLKIRSTKLEDSAMYFCASRQGSHNEQFFGPGTRLTVL.